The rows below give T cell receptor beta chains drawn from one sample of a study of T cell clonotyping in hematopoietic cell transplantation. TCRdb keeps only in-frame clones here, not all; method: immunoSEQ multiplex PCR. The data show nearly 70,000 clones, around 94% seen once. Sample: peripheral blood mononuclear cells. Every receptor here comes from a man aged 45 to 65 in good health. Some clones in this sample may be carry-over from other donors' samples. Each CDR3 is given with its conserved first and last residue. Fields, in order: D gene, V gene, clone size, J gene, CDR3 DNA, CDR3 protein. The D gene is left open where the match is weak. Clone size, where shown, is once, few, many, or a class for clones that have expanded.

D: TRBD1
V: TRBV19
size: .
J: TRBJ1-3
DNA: TGTGCCAGTAGTCGACAGGGCGGAAACACCATATATTTT
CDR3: CASSRQGGNTIYF

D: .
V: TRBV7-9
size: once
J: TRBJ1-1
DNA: TGTGCCAGCAGCTTAGCTGCAAGGAACACTGAAGCTTTCTTT
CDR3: CASSLAARNTEAFF

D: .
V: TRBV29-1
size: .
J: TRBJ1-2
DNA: TGCAGCGTTGATGCCCTACCGGGGGGCGCCTATGGCTACACCTTC
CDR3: CSVDALPGGAYGYTF

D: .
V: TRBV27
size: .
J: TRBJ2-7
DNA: TGTGCCAGCACACCCCGACAGGGACTCTACTACGAGCAGTACTTC
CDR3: CASTPRQGLYYEQYF

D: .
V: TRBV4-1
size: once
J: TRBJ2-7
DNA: TGCGCCAGCAGCCAAGATCGGTCTCGCGGTGGGAACGAGCAGTACTTC
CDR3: CASSQDRSRGGNEQYF

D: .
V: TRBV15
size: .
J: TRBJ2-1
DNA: TGTGCCACCAGCAGAGATGGTGCCGGGGGCTCCTACAATGAGCAGTTCTTC
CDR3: CATSRDGAGGSYNEQFF

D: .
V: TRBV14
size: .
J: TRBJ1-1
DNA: TGTGCCAGCAGCCAAATAACGGTCCGGACTGAAGCTTTCTTT
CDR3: CASSQITVRTEAFF

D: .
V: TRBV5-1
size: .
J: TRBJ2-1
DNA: TGCGCCAGCAGCCAAGACGCACCGGGACTCTCCTACAATGAGCAGTTCTTC
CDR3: CASSQDAPGLSYNEQFF

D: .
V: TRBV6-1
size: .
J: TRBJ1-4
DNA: TGTGCCAGCAGTGAAACCCTCCCGGGGGAGCGAGAAAAACTGTTTTTT
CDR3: CASSETLPGEREKLFF

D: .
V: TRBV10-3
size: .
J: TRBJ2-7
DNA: TGTGCCATCCGGGCGACTAGTGGCTACGAGCAGTACTTC
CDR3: CAIRATSGYEQYF

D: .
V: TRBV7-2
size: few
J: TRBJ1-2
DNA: TGTGCCAGCAGCTTAGGGAGGGCAGACTATGGCTACACCTTC
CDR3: CASSLGRADYGYTF

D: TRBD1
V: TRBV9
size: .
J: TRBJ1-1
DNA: TGTGCCAGCCCGGGGGGGGGACAGGGGAACACTGAAGCTTTCTTT
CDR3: CASPGGGQGNTEAFF

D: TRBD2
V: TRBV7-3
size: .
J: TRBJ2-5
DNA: TGTGCCAGCAGCCTCGGGACTAGCGGGGGGGCCGCGCTCCGCAAAGAGACCCAGTACTTC
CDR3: CASSLGTSGGAALRKETQYF

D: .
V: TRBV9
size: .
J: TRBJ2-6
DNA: TGTGCCAGCAGCGTGACAGGTTTGGGGGCCAACGTCCTGACTTTC
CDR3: CASSVTGLGANVLTF

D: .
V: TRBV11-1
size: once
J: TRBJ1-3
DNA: TGTGCCAGCAGCGCTCAGGGTAATGGAAACACCATATATTTT
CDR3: CASSAQGNGNTIYF

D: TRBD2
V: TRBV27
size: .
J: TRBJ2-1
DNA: TGTGCCAGCAGCCAAAGCTGGACTAGCGGGGTCACGGGTGAGCAGTTCTTC
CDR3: CASSQSWTSGVTGEQFF

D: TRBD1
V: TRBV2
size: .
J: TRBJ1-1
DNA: TGTGCCAGCAGTGAAGGTGGGACAGGGTTGAGTAATACTGAAGCTTTCTTT
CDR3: CASSEGGTGLSNTEAFF

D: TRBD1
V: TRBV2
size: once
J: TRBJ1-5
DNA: TGTGCCAGCTCAGGACAGGGAATAGGCAATCAGCCCCAGCATTTT
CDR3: CASSGQGIGNQPQHF

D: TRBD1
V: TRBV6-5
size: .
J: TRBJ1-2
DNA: TGTGCCAGCAGTTACTCCCGGGACAGTCTGTATGGCTACACCTTC
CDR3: CASSYSRDSLYGYTF

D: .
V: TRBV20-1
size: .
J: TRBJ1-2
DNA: TGCAGTGCTAGACGCGAGACCCGCTACACCTTC
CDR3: CSARRETRYTF

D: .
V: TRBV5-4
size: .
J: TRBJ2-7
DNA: TGTGCCAGCAGCTATCCCGGGACCAGGGGGAGGTACGAGCAGTACTTC
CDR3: CASSYPGTRGRYEQYF

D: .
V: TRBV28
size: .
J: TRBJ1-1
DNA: TGTGCCAGCAGGTCAGGGACACTTCGGAGGGCTTTCTTT
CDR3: CASRSGTLRRAFF

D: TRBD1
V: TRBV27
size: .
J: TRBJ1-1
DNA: TGTGCCACCAGAAGGGGGACAGGGGGGAGGTTGAACACTGAAGCTTTCTTT
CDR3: CATRRGTGGRLNTEAFF

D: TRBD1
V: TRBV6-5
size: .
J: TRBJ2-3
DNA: TGTGCCAGCAGTTACTCAGGGACAGGGGGCGCAGATACGCAGTATTTT
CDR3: CASSYSGTGGADTQYF

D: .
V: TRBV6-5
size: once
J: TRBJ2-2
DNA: TGTGCCAGCAGTTACTCTGGGGGCACCGGGGAGCTGTTTTTT
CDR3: CASSYSGGTGELFF

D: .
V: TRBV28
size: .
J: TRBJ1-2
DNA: TGTGCCAGCGCAGACTATGGCTACACCTTC
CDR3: CASADYGYTF

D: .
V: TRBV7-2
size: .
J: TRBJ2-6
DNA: TGTGCCAGCAGCTTCCAGGTGACAAGCTCTGGGGCCAACGTCCTGACTTTC
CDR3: CASSFQVTSSGANVLTF

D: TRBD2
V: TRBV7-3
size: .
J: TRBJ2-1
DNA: TGTGCCAGCAGCGCCCATAGCGGGGGGTCCTACAATGAGCAGTTCTTC
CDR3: CASSAHSGGSYNEQFF

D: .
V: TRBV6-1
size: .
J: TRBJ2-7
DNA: TGTGCCAGCAGTGAAAGGAGGGACAGTCAGTACTTC
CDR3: CASSERRDSQYF

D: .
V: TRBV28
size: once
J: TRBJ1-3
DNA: TGTGCCAGCAGGACAAGCTCTGGAAACACCATATATTTT
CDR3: CASRTSSGNTIYF

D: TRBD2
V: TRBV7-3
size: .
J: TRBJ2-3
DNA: TGTGCCAGCAGCCCAGGGACTAGCCCAGATACGCAGTATTTT
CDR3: CASSPGTSPDTQYF

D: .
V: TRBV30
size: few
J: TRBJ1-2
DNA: TGTGCCTGGAGTACTAACTATGGCTACACCTTC
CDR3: CAWSTNYGYTF

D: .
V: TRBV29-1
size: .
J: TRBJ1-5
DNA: TGCAGCGTACAGGAAAGCAATCAGCCCCAGCATTTT
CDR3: CSVQESNQPQHF

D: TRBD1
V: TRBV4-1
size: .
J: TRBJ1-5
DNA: TGCGCCAGCAGCCAGTCGGGACAGGACCATCAGCCCCAGCATTTT
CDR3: CASSQSGQDHQPQHF

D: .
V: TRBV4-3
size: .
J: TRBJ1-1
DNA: TGCGCCAGCAGCCAAGAATGGCAGAACACTGAAGCTTTCTTT
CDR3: CASSQEWQNTEAFF

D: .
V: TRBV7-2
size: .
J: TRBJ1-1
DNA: TGTGCCAGCAGCTTAAGGACGGGGAACACTGAAGCTTTCTTT
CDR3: CASSLRTGNTEAFF

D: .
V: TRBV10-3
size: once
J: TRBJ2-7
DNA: TGTGCCATCAGTGAGGGAGCGCTATACGAGCAGTACTTC
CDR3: CAISEGALYEQYF

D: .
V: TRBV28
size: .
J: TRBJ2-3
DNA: TGTGCCAGCAGTCACGGGACACCCATTTCGGCGCAGTATTTT
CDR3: CASSHGTPISAQYF

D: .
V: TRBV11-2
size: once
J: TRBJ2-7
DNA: TGTGCCAGCAGCCCAACTCAGGGCACCTACGAGCAGTACTTC
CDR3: CASSPTQGTYEQYF

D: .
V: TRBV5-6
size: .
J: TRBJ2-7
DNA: TGTGCCAGCAGCTTTGGGGAGACCTATGAGCAGTACTTC
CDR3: CASSFGETYEQYF

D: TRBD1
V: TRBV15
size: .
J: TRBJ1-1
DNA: TGTGCCACCAGTGGGACAGCGAACACTGAAGCTTTCTTT
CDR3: CATSGTANTEAFF

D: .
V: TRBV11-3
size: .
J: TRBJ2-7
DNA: TGTGCCAGCAGCCTAAGCGGGACAGCCTCCTACGAGCAGTACTTC
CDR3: CASSLSGTASYEQYF

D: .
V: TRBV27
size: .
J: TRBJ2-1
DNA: TGTGCCAGCAGTTTCGTTAGCGGTCACTTGTTCTTC
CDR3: CASSFVSGHLFF

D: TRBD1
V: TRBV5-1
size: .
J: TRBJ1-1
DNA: TGCGCCAGCAGCAAAGGACAGGGGGACACTGAAGCTTTCTTT
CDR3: CASSKGQGDTEAFF

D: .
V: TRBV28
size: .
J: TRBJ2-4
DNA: TGTGCCAGCAGCCCCCCATTTGTGGAAGTCGAAAACATTCAGTACTTC
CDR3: CASSPPFVEVENIQYF

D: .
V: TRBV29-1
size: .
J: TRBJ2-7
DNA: TGCAGCGTTGAAGACGGAGCCTACGAGCAGTACTTC
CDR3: CSVEDGAYEQYF

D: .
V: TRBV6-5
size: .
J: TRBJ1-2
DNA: TGTGCCAGCAGGCTCCAGGATGTGGGCTCCTATGGCTACACCTTC
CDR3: CASRLQDVGSYGYTF

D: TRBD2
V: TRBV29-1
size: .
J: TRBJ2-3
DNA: TGCAGCGCCCGCGGGGGACCAGATACGCAGTATTTT
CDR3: CSARGGPDTQYF

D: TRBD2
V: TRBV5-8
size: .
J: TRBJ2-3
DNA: TGTGCCAGCAGCAGACTAGCGGGGAGGCAAGATACGCAGTATTTT
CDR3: CASSRLAGRQDTQYF

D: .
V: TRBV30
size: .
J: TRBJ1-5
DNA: TGTGCCTGGAGTGTATGGTCCTCGGGGGGTAGCAATCAGCCCCAGCATTTT
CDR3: CAWSVWSSGGSNQPQHF

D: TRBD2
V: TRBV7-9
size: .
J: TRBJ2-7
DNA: TGTGCCAGCAGCTTAGTCGGACTAGCGCGCGAGCAGTACTTC
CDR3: CASSLVGLAREQYF

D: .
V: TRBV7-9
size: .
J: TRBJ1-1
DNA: TGTGCCAGCAGCCCGGACAGCCGCCACACTGAAGCTTTCTTT
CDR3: CASSPDSRHTEAFF

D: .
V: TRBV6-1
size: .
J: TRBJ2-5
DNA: TGTGCCAGCAGTGAAGGGGGGGCGCGGGCCCAAGAGACCCAGTACTTC
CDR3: CASSEGGARAQETQYF